This is a list of T cell receptor beta chains from one sample in a study of T cell responses to AZD1222 COVID-19 vaccine. Using immunoSEQ multiplex PCR, the repertoire was profiled, and TCRdb retains in-frame clones only, with some absent. The table has some 150,000 clones, approximately 85% seen once. The material sequenced was peripheral blood, taken 28 days after the second dose of the MenACWY control vaccine. Every receptor here comes from an adult who received the MenACWY meningococcal vaccine as a control. Each CDR3 is given with its conserved first and last residue. D genes are given only for firm matches. Not every row has a clone size; where given, it reads once, few, many or a size class.

>TRBV28|few|TRBD2|TRBJ2-1
CASSMGGLAIREQFF
TGTGCCAGCAGTATGGGGGGACTAGCTATAAGGGAGCAGTTCTTC
>TRBV5-6|NA|NA|TRBJ2-5
CASSLAIGRGEKTQYF
TGTGCCAGCAGCTTGGCAATAGGGAGGGGGGAAAAGACCCAGTACTTC
>TRBV6-5|NA|NA|TRBJ2-2
CATINRGTGELFF
TGTGCCACGATAAACCGGGGCACCGGGGAGCTGTTTTTT
>TRBV6-5|NA|NA|TRBJ1-2
CASSYQASTANYGYTF
TGTGCCAGCAGTTACCAGGCGTCGACAGCTAACTATGGCTACACCTTC
>TRBV7-9|NA|TRBD2|TRBJ2-1
CASSPRAGGSNEQFF
TGTGCCAGCAGCCCTCGAGCGGGAGGAAGTAATGAGCAGTTCTTC
>TRBV6-5|NA|TRBD1|TRBJ1-4
CASSWDRNEKLFF
TGTGCCAGCAGTTGGGACAGAAATGAAAAACTGTTTTTT
>TRBV30|once|TRBD1|TRBJ1-5
CAWSLGQGAELYSNQPQHF
TGTGCCTGGAGTCTCGGACAGGGGGCCGAACTTTATAGCAATCAGCCCCAGCATTTT
>TRBV6-5|NA|NA|TRBJ2-2
CASSYAQGTGELFF
TGTGCCAGCAGTTACGCTCAGGGGACCGGGGAGCTGTTTTTT
>TRBV5-1|NA|NA|TRBJ1-1
CASSLVGPMNTEAFF
TGCGCCAGCAGCTTGGTAGGGCCCATGAACACTGAAGCTTTCTTT
>TRBV5-1|NA|NA|TRBJ1-6
CASSFSASSYNSPLHF
TGCGCCAGCAGCTTTAGTGCGAGCTCCTATAATTCACCCCTCCACTTT
>TRBV19|NA|TRBD1|TRBJ2-4
CASSLQGIAKNIQYF
TGTGCCAGTAGCCTACAGGGGATAGCCAAAAACATTCAGTACTTC
>TRBV2|NA|NA|TRBJ1-2
CATKPHGAGTTNYGYTF
TGTGCCACCAAACCCCATGGGGCAGGGACGACTAACTATGGCTACACCTTC
>TRBV7-8|few|NA|TRBJ1-4
CASSLRVSNRGASNEKLFF
TGTGCCAGCAGCTTAAGAGTTAGTAATAGGGGGGCCTCTAATGAAAAACTGTTTTTT
>TRBV5-5|once|NA|TRBJ2-3
CASSLGAGPSTDTQYF
TGTGCCAGCAGCTTGGGGGCAGGGCCTAGCACAGATACGCAGTATTTT
>TRBV7-9|NA|NA|TRBJ1-2
CASSFEGNYGYTF
TGTGCCAGCAGCTTCGAGGGTAACTATGGCTACACCTTC
>TRBV21-1|NA|NA|TRBJ2-1
CASSNRDRWREQFF
TGTGCCAGCAGCAACCGGGACAGGTGGCGTGAGCAGTTCTTC